This T cell receptor (beta chain) was found in a study of cytomegalovirus exposure and HLA in healthy donors. Researchers ran the PCR with 60 Vbeta and 13 Jbeta primers. Some clones are missing from TCRdb's copy, which holds only in-frame ones; the method was immunoSEQ multiplex PCR. The sample has under 200,000 clones; under 85% are singletons. Germline lookup yields CDR1 MNHNS and CDR2 SASEGT. The CDR3 runs 15 residues. V lost 5 bases to trimming and J lost 6 bases; unmatched junction nucleotides: 11. Sequenced sample: PBMCs. The chain uses TRBV6-1 and TRBJ2-5, with 8 bases aligning to TRBD2. The sequence was collected from a female donor in good health and CMV-seronegative. CDR3 bases: TGTGCCAGCAGTCACGTAGCGGGAATCGAGAAGACCCAGTACTTC. Translation gives CASSHVAGIEKTQYF.